This T cell receptor (beta chain) was sequenced in a study of cytomegalovirus exposure and HLA in healthy donors (TCRdb year 2017). About the full investigation: According to a later analysis, the 120 or so validation repertoires were produced on the same platform as the 700 or so repertoires of the first cohort. Along with the approximately 650-subject first cohort, a separate validation cohort of over a hundred different subjects was used. The study was designed to test whether signatures of past pathogen exposure could be identified by cataloging public T cell receptors. To predict cytomegalovirus infection status, the study brought together high-throughput TCR immunosequencing, statistical association of individual TCRs with disease status, and machine learning.

The protocol used for the library was the immunoSEQ multiplex PCR assay. As for the authors' bioinformatics: A statistical classification framework was built for diagnosing cytomegalovirus status from the catalog of TCR beta chain sequences. Entries here come from immuneACCESS through TCRdb and include only in-frame sequences with V and J called. Some clones fail to appear in such tables; in the studies checked, an unresolved V gene covers under half of the shortfall, and the cause of the remainder is unknown. The V and J calls and the clone size are those of that table, but D and trimming were determined from the DNA. The sample contains tens of thousands of clones, over 90% of them found a single time. About 6% of the sample is held by the ten biggest clonotypes. The donors were included in the validation cohort of roughly 130 subjects, a group kept apart from the roughly 700-subject first cohort.

Findings and caveats that apply to the study as a whole: According to the authors, the approach could potentially be generalized to other disease states and immunological phenotypes. Most TCR sequences were observed very rarely across donors, whereas some public TCRs were present in many individuals. The classifier was reported to diagnose cytomegalovirus status with high specificity and sensitivity in both the original and validation cohorts. The study listed 150 to 200 TCR beta chains as associated with cytomegalovirus. A later analysis lacked HLA typing for the validation cohort, so it scored co-occurrence in that cohort across all 110 or so repertoires. Subsequent analysis determined that TCRs grouped into clusters in the first cohort also showed a tendency toward co-occurrence across the approximately 110 validation repertoires, and roughly 94% of cluster scores exceeded 0. A few of the identified cytomegalovirus-associated TCR beta chains were confirmed in vitro to be specific for cytomegalovirus antigens.

According to the germline V gene, CDR1 reads MGHDK and CDR2 reads SYGVNS. Trimming takes 5 bases from V and 2 bases from J, and the germline ends sit 12 bases apart. There are 14 amino acids in the CDR3, from cysteine to phenylalanine inclusive. The read is trimmed to its CDR3 DNA, 42 bases read in frame from base 1. As for this clone: The clone's antigen remains unknown. Base qualities are missing; no much larger clone stands one base away.

The sample was PBMCs. The V and J genes are TRBV25-1 and TRBJ1-1; the D segment could be TRBD1, given 5 matching bases. The clonotype comes from a woman aged 18-30 years in good health and CMV-seronegative. The CDR3 loop reads CASSPLDRNTEAFF. Read as DNA, the sequence is TGTGCCAGCAGTCCCCTTGACAGAAACACTGAAGCTTTCTTT.